The 17 T cell receptor beta chains below all came from one sample that was sequenced in a study of cytomegalovirus exposure and HLA in healthy donors. Amplification used 60 Vbeta primers and 13 Jbeta primers. Data came from immunoSEQ multiplex PCR; TCRdb stores just in-frame clones and leaves some out. The table shows about 90,000 clones, with nearly 70% occurring only once. Specimen: PBMCs. These receptor sequences come from a woman in her fifties or sixties in good health and CMV-seropositive.

This clone was counted only a few times. The J gene is TRBJ2-1, the V gene TRBV6-1; 14 bases agree with TRBD2. The germline gives CDR1 MNHNS, CDR2 SASEGT. The CDR3 runs to 17 residues. V lost 3 bases, J lost 7 bases, and 8 bases stayed unmatched. CDR3 amino acids: CASSESPGLAGENEQFF. The CDR3 region has the DNA TGTGCCAGCAGTGAGTCACCGGGACTAGCGGGAGAAAATGAGCAGTTCTTC.

The V gene is TRBV6-1, the J gene TRBJ1-2, with 7 bases matching TRBD1. The germline CDR1 and CDR2 sequences are MNHNS and SASEGT. With V trimmed by 2 bases and J by 7 bases, 13 bases remained unmatched. This CDR3 comprises 16 residues. CDR3 sequence (DNA): TGTGCCAGCAGTGAAACCCCACAGGGGCCGGTGGCTGGCTACACCTTC. It yields the protein CASSETPQGPVAGYTF.

The chain combines TRBV29-1 with TRBJ2-1; D is possibly TRBD1 (6 bases). Germline V CDR1 and CDR2: SQVTM, ANQGSEA. Trimming took 4 bases from V and 2 from J, leaving 15 bases between them. CDR3 length equals 15 residues. The CDR3 is CSVVPRTEPYNEQFF. The CDR3 region has the DNA TGCAGCGTTGTTCCCCGGACAGAGCCCTACAATGAGCAGTTCTTC.

V and J are TRBV29-1 and TRBJ1-5; a weak D match, TRBD1 (5 bases). Trimming stripped 7 bases from V and 2 bases from J, with 18 bases between. From germline, CDR1 is SQVTM and CDR2 ANQGSEA. This CDR3 spans 15 amino acids. DNA for the CDR3: TGCAGCGCTACACTCGCGGGGGTTGGCAATCAGCCCCAGCATTTT. Protein sequence: CSATLAGVGNQPQHF.

This chain joins TRBV9 and TRBJ2-2, with D possibly TRBD2 on 5 matching bases. The germline V gene encodes CDR1 SGDLS and CDR2 YYNGEE. Trimming took 2 bases from V and 1 from J, leaving 9 bases between them. CDR3 length: 15 amino acids. The CDR3 is CASSVNGMNTGELFF. CDR3 nucleotide sequence: TGTGCCAGCAGCGTTAACGGGATGAACACCGGGGAGCTGTTTTTT.

The chain combines TRBV28 with TRBJ1-6, with a tentative D call TRBD1 (5 bases). The CDR3 is 13 amino acids. V was cut by 6 bases and J by 12 bases, with 15 bases left in between. Germline CDR1 reads MDHEN; CDR2 reads SYDVKM. CDR3 nucleotides: TGTGCCAGCAGGCGGGACGGCCGGGGACCCCTCCACTTT. Its protein is CASRRDGRGPLHF.

V gene TRBV28 combines with J gene TRBJ2-7; 8 bases align to TRBD2. The CDR3 has 15 residues. Per germline, CDR1 MDHEN and CDR2 SYDVKM. V dropped 4 bases and J dropped 3; count of bases not matched to a gene: 8. The CDR3 protein is CASSYTSGHYYEQYF. The CDR3 DNA sequence: TGTGCCAGCAGTTATACTAGCGGCCATTACTACGAGCAGTACTTC.

V usage is TRBV28 and J usage is TRBJ1-3, with D possibly being TRBD1 (6 bases). Trimming removed 5 bases at V and 4 bases at J, with 21 bases between. There are 17 residues in the CDR3. Germline V gives CDR1 MDHEN, CDR2 SYDVKM. CDR3 nucleotides: TGTGCCAGCAGTACCTTGATAGGGGGGGACGCGGGAAACACCATATATTTT. Protein sequence: CASSTLIGGDAGNTIYF.

The CDR3 reads CASSPLAGALRTGELFF. The CDR3 DNA is TGTGCCAGCTCACCCCTAGCGGGAGCCCTGAGGACCGGGGAGCTGTTTTTT. This sequence joins TRBV18 and TRBJ2-2; 10 bases align to TRBD2. The J segment lost 5 bases and the V segment lost 3 bases, leaving 9 bases of the junction unmatched. This CDR3 is built from 17 residues. Germline V CDR1 and CDR2: KGHSH, LQKENI.

In DNA, the CDR3 is TGTGCCAGCAGCTCCAATGTTTGGGCTAGCGGGAGCGGATCCTACAATGAGCAGTTCTTC. This gives the protein CASSSNVWASGSGSYNEQFF. V usage is TRBV5-8 and J usage is TRBJ2-1; TRBD2 aligns across 10 bases. The germline V gene has CDR1 SGHTS and CDR2 YDEGEE. V was clipped by 3 bases and J by 1 base; unmatched bases: 16. CDR3 size: 20 residues.

This clone was detected only a few times. The chain combines TRBV19 with TRBJ2-1; 8 nucleotides align to TRBD1. The germline V gene has CDR1 LNHDA and CDR2 SQIVND (reference sequence). This CDR3 contains 15 residues. V dropped 6 bases and J dropped 5; count of bases not matched to a gene: 9. The CDR3 DNA reads TGTGCCAGTAGGTACAGGGGGGAAAGGCACAATGAGCAGTTCTTC. Translating it yields CASRYRGERHNEQFF.

The rearrangement links TRBV6-4 to TRBJ2-3, with 9 bases aligning to TRBD2. The V and J ends lost 8 bases and 0 bases, in that order; junction bases with no gene match: 6. CDR3 length equals 15 residues. CDR1 is MRHNA and CDR2 is SNTAGT in the germline V gene. The CDR3 sequence: CASGHTSGSTDTQYF. CDR3 sequence (DNA): TGTGCCAGCGGCCATACTAGCGGGAGCACAGATACGCAGTATTTT.

This chain joins TRBV5-6 and TRBJ1-2; 10 bases agree with TRBD1. Germline lookup yields CDR1 SGHDT and CDR2 YYEEEE. Trimming took 4 bases from V and 6 from J; bases not matched to a gene: 12. The CDR3 runs 16 residues. CDR3 sequence reads: CASSPGTGDGGDGYTF. In nucleotides, the CDR3 is TGTGCCAGCAGCCCCGGGACAGGGGACGGGGGCGATGGCTACACCTTC.

The chain joins TRBV2 to TRBJ2-5; 8 bases fit TRBD1. The junction had 14 bases not matched to a gene; V was cut back by 7 bases and J by 4 bases. The CDR3 spans 16 residues. Germline CDR1 and CDR2: SNHLY and FYNNEI. CDR3 in amino acids: CASNQDRVRIGETQYF. CDR3 bases: TGTGCCAGCAACCAGGACAGGGTTAGGATTGGAGAGACCCAGTACTTC. Based on the CDR3 plus reference TRBV2 and TRBJ2-5, the full variable domain is EPEVTQTPSHQVTQMGQEVILRCVPISNHLYFYWYRQILGQKVEFLVSFYNNEISEKSEIFDDQFSVERPDGSNFTLKIRSTKLEDSAMYFCASNQDRVRIGETQYFGPGTRLLVL.

The chain recombines TRBV27 with TRBJ1-1; perhaps TRBD1 as D (5 bases). The length of the CDR3 is 17 residues. Trimming cost V 1 base and J 3 bases, with 18 bases left between them. In germline, CDR1 is MNHEY, CDR2 SMNVEV (reference sequence). CDR3 DNA sequence: TGTGCCAGCAGTTTATGGGGGGTTGCGGGGGGACACACTGAAGCTTTCTTT. Protein product: CASSLWGVAGGHTEAFF.

The table lists this clone with a count of one. This chain uses TRBV5-1 with TRBJ2-5; 10 bases fit TRBD2. The CDR3 runs 16 residues. The V gene end was trimmed by 2 bases and the J gene end by 7 bases; junction bases not matched to a gene: 11. CDR1 SGHRS and CDR2 YFSETQ come from the germline V gene. CDR3 sequence: CASSFLLAGSERTQYF. Written as DNA, the CDR3 is TGCGCCAGCAGCTTTCTACTAGCGGGGTCGGAACGGACCCAGTACTTC.

This chain uses TRBV11-3 with TRBJ2-7; D ambiguous. The CDR3 length is 12 residues. V lost 4 bases, J lost 0 bases, and 4 bases lay in between. Germline-derived CDR1 and CDR2 are SGHNT and YENEEA. CDR3 sequence (DNA): TGTGCCAGCAGCTCCAACTCCTACGAGCAGTACTTC. This gives the protein CASSSNSYEQYF. The full variable domain, in which reference TRBV11-3 and TRBJ2-7 provide the parts outside the CDR3, is EAGVVQSPRYKIIEKKQPVAFWCNPISGHNTLYWYLQNLGQGPELLIRYENEEAVDDSQLPKDRFSAERLKGVDSTLKIQPAELGDSAVYLCASSSNSYEQYFGPGTRLTVT.